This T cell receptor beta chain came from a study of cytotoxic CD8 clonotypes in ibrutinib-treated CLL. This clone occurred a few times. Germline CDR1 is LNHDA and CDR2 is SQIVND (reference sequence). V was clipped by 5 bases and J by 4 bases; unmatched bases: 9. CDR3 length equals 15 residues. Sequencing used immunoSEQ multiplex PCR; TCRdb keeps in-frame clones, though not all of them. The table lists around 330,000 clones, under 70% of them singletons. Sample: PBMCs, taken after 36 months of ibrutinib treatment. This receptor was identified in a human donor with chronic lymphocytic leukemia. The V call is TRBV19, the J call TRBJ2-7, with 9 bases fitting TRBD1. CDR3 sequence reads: CASSPGTGNLYEQYF. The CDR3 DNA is TGTGCCAGTAGTCCCGGGACAGGGAACCTTTACGAGCAGTACTTC. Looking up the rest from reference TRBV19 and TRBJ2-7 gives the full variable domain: DGGITQSPKYLFRKEGQNVTLSCEQNLNHDAMYWYRQDPGQGLRLIYYSQIVNDFQKGDIAEGYSVSREKKESFPLTVTSAQKNPTAFYLCASSPGTGNLYEQYFGPGTRLTVT.